One and the same sample provided the 4 T cell receptor beta chains below, sequenced in a study of beta chain features in type 1 diabetes. The study's findings and limits: The study found moderately but significantly shorter TCRB CDR3s in all four CD4+ subsets of Type 1 diabetes patients.

Expressed TCRB transcripts were sequenced because the isolated RNA had all been reverse transcribed beforehand. Sequencing was performed with immunoSEQ multiplex PCR; in TCRdb, only in-frame clones are kept and a portion is missing. Counted here are around 300,000 clones, over 14% occurring once; the ten biggest clones make up 0.015% to 0.019%. The antigens these receptors bind are not known. Sequencing input: naive CD4+ T cells from blood. The receptor source for this set is a man aged 18 to 29 with type 1 diabetes.

This clone has only a few counts. The chain combines TRBV6-6 with TRBJ1-5; D possibly corresponds to TRBD1 (5 bases). Germline V gives CDR1 MNHNY, CDR2 SVGAGI (reference sequence). Trimming took off 6 bases at V and 5 bases at J, with 8 bases between the two ends. This CDR3 comprises 12 residues. In nucleotides, the CDR3 is TGTGCCAGCAGATTAGGGGATCAGCCCCAGCATTTT. This sequence encodes CASRLGDQPQHF.

This clone was counted between two and nine times. The gene calls are TRBV6-5 and TRBJ2-3, with 7 bases matching TRBD2. With V trimmed by 5 bases and J by 0 bases, 2 bases remained unmatched. This CDR3 region has 14 residues. Per the germline V gene, CDR1 is MNHEY and CDR2 is SVGAGI. The CDR3 loop reads CASSLAESTDTQYF. CDR3 nucleotides: TGTGCCAGCAGTCTAGCGGAAAGCACAGATACGCAGTATTTT.

The chain uses TRBV5-6 and TRBJ1-5; D is unresolved. This CDR3 has 13 amino acids. Trimming stripped 0 bases from V and 4 bases from J, with 5 bases between. Germline-derived CDR1 and CDR2 are SGHDT and YYEEEE. The CDR3 coding sequence is TGTGCCAGCAGCTTGGGCAGAAATCAGCCCCAGCATTTT. Translation: CASSLGRNQPQHF.

This clone occurred a few times. The chain links TRBV7-2 to TRBJ2-1; perhaps TRBD2 as D (5 bases). Looked up from germline, CDR1 is SGHTA and CDR2 is FQGNSA. With 2 bases removed from V and 9 bases from J, the gap between germline ends came to 14 bases. The CDR3 extends over 14 amino acids. CDR3 in amino acids: CASSLSFAGLEQFF. The CDR3 nucleotides are TGTGCCAGCAGCTTATCATTCGCTGGACTTGAGCAGTTCTTC.